Listed below are T cell receptor beta chains from one sample, sequenced in a study of CD8+ T cells in alopecia areata. Only in-frame clones appear in the TCRdb table, and some are missing; sequencing was by immunoSEQ multiplex PCR. Seen here are about 30,000 clones, about two thirds observed once, and the top ten hold roughly 18%. The sequencing input was NKG2D-high CD8+ T cells sorted from blood. These receptors came from a human donor with alopecia areata. CDR3s include the opening cysteine and the closing phenylalanine or tryptophan. A D gene is named only where the DNA matches it firmly. Expanded clones get a size class; other rows say once, few or many, or leave the size out.

few TRBJ2-7 TRBV29-1 TRBD1 TGCAGCGTAGAATCGACAGGGACCTACGAGCAGTACTTC CSVESTGTYEQYF
. TRBJ1-5 TRBV28 . TGTGCCAGCAGTTTATATGGGAGGGATCAGCCCCAGCATTTT CASSLYGRDQPQHF
. TRBJ2-2 TRBV5-1 . TGCGCCAGCAGCACAGTAGACTCCTACACCGGGGAGCTGTTTTTT CASSTVDSYTGELFF
. TRBJ2-7 TRBV10-3 TRBD1 TGTGCCATCAGTAGGGGGACAGGGAGAGAGCGGTCCTACGAGCAGTACTTC CAISRGTGRERSYEQYF
. TRBJ2-7 TRBV27 TRBD2 TGTGCCAGCAGTATAGCGGGGCCCACCTACGAGCAGTACTTC CASSIAGPTYEQYF
few TRBJ2-3 TRBV7-2 TRBD2 TGTGCCAGCAGCTTCTATAGGACTAGCGGGAGGGCCAGGGATACGCAGTATTTT CASSFYRTSGRARDTQYF
. TRBJ2-1 TRBV19 TRBD2 TGTGCCAGTAGTTGGAGCGGGGGGAGCTCCAATGAGCAGTTCTTC CASSWSGGSSNEQFF
. TRBJ2-1 TRBV19 . TGTGCCAGTAGTATTCGGCTCCCCTACAATGAGCAGTTCTTC CASSIRLPYNEQFF
few TRBJ2-1 TRBV6-1 . TGTGCCAGCAGTGATAGTTCCTACAATGAGCAGTTCTTC CASSDSSYNEQFF
. TRBJ2-1 TRBV27 . TGTGCCAGCAGTCCTCTCCGGGACCTACGGAGTGAGCAGTTCTTC CASSPLRDLRSEQFF
few TRBJ2-1 TRBV29-1 . TGCAGCGTTGTGCCGGCCAGCTCCTACAATGAGCAGTTCTTC CSVVPASSYNEQFF
. TRBJ2-1 TRBV25-1 TRBD2 TGTGCCAGCAGTGATCTAGCGGGGGGGATCTACAATGAGCAGTTCTTC CASSDLAGGIYNEQFF
. TRBJ2-7 TRBV27 TRBD1 TGTGCCAGCAGTTTATCGGACAGGTACGAGCAGTACTTC CASSLSDRYEQYF
few TRBJ2-1 TRBV2 . TGTGCCAGCAGCGGGGCCTCCTACAATGAGCAGTTCTTC CASSGASYNEQFF
few TRBJ2-3 TRBV29-1 . TGCAGCGTTGAATATGGTGATACGCAGTATTTT CSVEYGDTQYF
. TRBJ2-7 TRBV5-1 TRBD1 TGCGCCAGCAGCTTGAGCCAGGGGGCTGGCGAGCAGTACTTC CASSLSQGAGEQYF
. TRBJ2-1 TRBV4-1 TRBD2 TGCGCCGCACGACGGACTAGCGGCCACAATGAGCAGTTCTTC CAARRTSGHNEQFF
. TRBJ2-5 TRBV4-2 TRBD1 TGTGCCAGCAGCCAAGCCCTAAGGACAGGGCAAGAGACCCAGTACTTC CASSQALRTGQETQYF
. TRBJ2-6 TRBV7-9 TRBD1 TGTGCCAGCAGCGAGACGCGACAGGGTTCTGGGGCCAACGTCCTGACTTTC CASSETRQGSGANVLTF
. TRBJ2-2 TRBV27 . TGTGCCAGCAGTCCCACCCTCAGCGGGTCGTTGAACACCGGGGAGCTGTTTTTT CASSPTLSGSLNTGELFF
. TRBJ2-7 TRBV7-9 TRBD2 TGTGCCAGCAGCTCAACGATGGGCGGGAGTTACGAGCAGTACTTC CASSSTMGGSYEQYF
. TRBJ2-5 TRBV28 TRBD2 TGTGCCAGCAGTTTGGGACTAGCTTTGACCCAGTACTTC CASSLGLALTQYF
. TRBJ1-2 TRBV27 TRBD1 TGTGCCAGCAGTTTCCTGGACAGGGAAAAGGAAAGATATGGCTACACCTTC CASSFLDREKERYGYTF
few TRBJ2-1 TRBV19 . TGTGCCAGTAGTAACGGTAATGAGCAGTTCTTC CASSNGNEQFF
. TRBJ2-7 TRBV5-6 . TGTGCCAGCAGCCCAACCGGCGGACCCTACGAGCAGTACTTC CASSPTGGPYEQYF
few TRBJ2-3 TRBV4-2 . TGTGCCAGCAGCCATCGAAGTTCCGAGATCCCAGATACGCAGTATTTT CASSHRSSEIPDTQYF
. TRBJ1-4 TRBV4-1 . TGCGCCAGCAGCCATGGGACCCTCGCAGAGGAAAAACTGTTTTTT CASSHGTLAEEKLFF
once TRBJ1-3 TRBV2 . TGTGCCAGCAGTGAAGAGGGAAACACCATATATTTT CASSEEGNTIYF
once TRBJ2-7 TRBV27 TRBD2 TGTGCCAGCAGTTTATCGGGACTAGCGGGACATTACGAGCAGTACTTC CASSLSGLAGHYEQYF
. TRBJ2-3 TRBV27 TRBD2 TGTGCCAGCAGTTCGGGGACTACCGGCACAGATACGCAGTATTTT CASSSGTTGTDTQYF
few TRBJ2-3 TRBV25-1 TRBD2 TGTGCCAGCAGCCCCGGGGCTAGCGGGAATACAGATACGCAGTATTTT CASSPGASGNTDTQYF
. TRBJ2-4 TRBV5-1 . TGCGCCAGCAGCTCCGGGACAAGCCCACCTAGGGACATTCAGTACTTC CASSSGTSPPRDIQYF
. TRBJ2-7 TRBV30 . TGTGCCTGGACTCACAGCTACGAGCAGTACTTC CAWTHSYEQYF
few TRBJ2-2 TRBV7-9 . TGTGCCAGCAGCTTATGGAACGGGGAGCTGTTTTTT CASSLWNGELFF
. TRBJ2-3 TRBV19 TRBD2 TGTGCCAGTAGTCGACTAGCGGGTAGCACAGATACGCAGTATTTT CASSRLAGSTDTQYF
. TRBJ1-2 TRBV4-3 TRBD1 TGCGCCAGCAGCCAAGATATAAATTGGGCAGGGGGCTCAAACTATGGCTACACCTTC CASSQDINWAGGSNYGYTF
. TRBJ2-5 TRBV15 . TGTGCCACCAGCAGAAATCCGGGATCTCAAGAGACCCAGTACTTC CATSRNPGSQETQYF
. TRBJ2-3 TRBV27 TRBD2 TGTGCCAGCAGTTTTCGGACCGGGACTAACACAGATACGCAGTATTTT CASSFRTGTNTDTQYF
few TRBJ2-3 TRBV27 . TGTGCCAGCAGTTTAATTCGTGCAGATACGCAGTATTTT CASSLIRADTQYF
few TRBJ2-4 TRBV29-1 TRBD1 TGCAGCGTTGAAGGGACAGGGTGGGCCAAAAACATTCAGTACTTC CSVEGTGWAKNIQYF
few TRBJ2-7 TRBV5-1 . TGCGCCAGCAGGATGACAGGACCAACCTACGAGCAGTACTTC CASRMTGPTYEQYF
. TRBJ2-7 TRBV28 TRBD2 TGTGCCAGTAGGACGAGGGACTACCTATACGAGCAGTACTTC CASRTRDYLYEQYF
. TRBJ2-3 TRBV7-9 TRBD1 TGTGCCAGCAGCTTAGTAGGACAGGGGCGGGATACGCAGTATTTT CASSLVGQGRDTQYF
. TRBJ2-1 TRBV4-3 TRBD2 TGCGCCAGCAGCCAAGACGAGAGCGGGGTCCCCTACAATGAGCAGTTCTTC CASSQDESGVPYNEQFF
few TRBJ2-7 TRBV29-1 TRBD2 TGCAGCGTTACACCCCCGCGGAGCGGGGGGTGCGAGCAGTACTTC CSVTPPRSGGCEQYF
. TRBJ2-1 TRBV4-3 . TGCGCCAGCAGCCAAGGGCCAGCGGGTGGATACAATGAGCAGTTCTTC CASSQGPAGGYNEQFF
. TRBJ2-1 TRBV6-6 TRBD2 TGTGCCAGCAGTTACTCGACTAGCGGGACCAATGAGCAGTTCTTC CASSYSTSGTNEQFF
. TRBJ2-2 TRBV27 . TGTGCCAGCAGTCGGCTAGTTCTCACCACCGGGGAGCTGTTTTTT CASSRLVLTTGELFF
. TRBJ2-1 TRBV27 TRBD2 TGTGCCAGCAGTTTGACTGGCGGGAGTCTGTCCTACAATGAGCAGTTCTTC CASSLTGGSLSYNEQFF
. TRBJ1-2 TRBV4-1 TRBD1 TGCGCCAGCAGCCAAGAGGACAGGGGGCGTGATGGCTATGGCTACACCTTC CASSQEDRGRDGYGYTF
. TRBJ1-1 TRBV27 TRBD1 TGTGCCAGCAGTACTCCGTGGACAGGGAAAACTGAAGCTTTCTTT CASSTPWTGKTEAFF
. TRBJ2-5 TRBV5-1 TRBD1 TGCGCCAGCAGCCTAATAGACAGGGGGCAGGAGACCCAGTACTTC CASSLIDRGQETQYF
. TRBJ2-6 TRBV27 . TGTGCCAGCAGTTTCGCCGGGGCCAACGTCCTGACTTTC CASSFAGANVLTF
. TRBJ1-4 TRBV5-1 TRBD1 TGCGCCAGCGGGACAGTCCCCGAAGATGAAAAACTGTTTTTT CASGTVPEDEKLFF
. TRBJ1-3 TRBV5-1 TRBD1 TGCGCCAGCAGCTTGGATGGACAGGATTACTCTGGAAACACCATATATTTT CASSLDGQDYSGNTIYF